This TCR beta chain comes out of a study of OX40 agonist ivuxolimab in advanced cancers. Overall study: Ivuxolimab, which patients received intravenously every 2 weeks, was dosed at 0.01 to 10 mg/kg. Of the patients, three showed partial responses, one with hepatocellular carcinoma and two with cutaneous melanoma. Broader study findings: Patients who responded partially at 0.1-3.0 mg/kg showed clonal expansion ranking among the lowest. Antigen targets of the expanded peripheral T cells went undetermined.

The CDR3 is made up of 11 amino acids. Germline V gene sequence: CDR1 DFQATT, CDR2 SNEGSKA (reference sequence). After removal of 6 bases from V and 5 bases from J, the junction contained 2 bases not matched to a gene. A word on this clone: The antigen is undetermined.

Generated by immunoSEQ multiplex PCR, the TCRdb table keeps only in-frame clones and is missing some. The table records roughly 59,000 clones, around 90% of them present only once. This chain uses TRBV20-1 with TRBJ2-7; TRBD2 matches at 9 bases. The receptor was derived from an adult with an advanced solid tumor such as melanoma, head and neck, liver or kidney cancer. Sequencing was performed on CD4+ or CD8+ T cells sorted from blood, taken in a trial of the OX40 agonist ivuxolimab. In nucleotides, the CDR3 is TGCAGTGCCGGACTAGCGAACGAGCAGTACTTC. Translating gives CSAGLANEQYF.